This passage covers 18 T cell receptor beta chains from one sample sequenced in a study of lymphopenia after photon versus proton radiotherapy. This table comes from immunoSEQ multiplex PCR, and its TCRdb copy is limited to in-frame clones, with some not included. The table lists some 170,000 clones, 88% of them singletons, with around 5.1% in the top ten. Sequenced material: peripheral blood, taken from a patient treated with photon-based radiotherapy. The receptors here all came from a man aged 50-59 years with gastric cancer.

The J gene is TRBJ1-1, the V gene TRBV9; the D gene is possibly TRBD1 (5 bases). Germline assignment: CDR1 SGDLS and CDR2 YYNGEE. The CDR3 runs 15 residues. The germline V and J ends were trimmed by 3 bases and 4 bases, with 16 bases remaining between them. The CDR3 spells CASSAEVGGSTEAFF. The CDR3 DNA is TGTGCCAGCAGCGCCGAAGTGGGGGGAAGCACTGAAGCTTTCTTT. Looking up the rest from reference TRBV9 and TRBJ1-1 gives the full variable domain: DSGVTQTPKHLITATGQRVTLRCSPRSGDLSVYWYQQSLDQGLQFLIQYYNGEERAKGNILERFSAQQFPDLHSELNLSSLELGDSALYFCASSAEVGGSTEAFFGQGTRLTVV.

The chain uses TRBV27 and TRBJ2-2, with a weak D call TRBD1 (7 bases). CDR1 and CDR2 from the germline V gene are MNHEY and SMNVEV (reference sequence). Trimming shortened V by 3 bases and J by 6 bases, and 11 bases separated the two germline ends. This CDR3 has 14 residues. DNA for the CDR3: TGTGCCAGCAGTTTGCAGGGGGGTGCCGGGGAGCTGTTTTTT. This translates into CASSLQGGAGELFF.

The chain combines TRBV10-2 with TRBJ1-1; 9 bases agree with TRBD1. The CDR3 extends over 14 amino acids. Germline loops: CDR1 WSHSY, CDR2 SAAADI. Trimming removed 8 bases from V and 4 bases from J; junction bases left unmatched: 8. The CDR3 region has the DNA TGCGCCAGCGTAGAAGGACAGGGGCTCACTGAAGCTTTCTTT. It codes for CASVEGQGLTEAFF.

This chain connects TRBV18 to TRBJ1-2, with D tentatively TRBD1 (6 bases). In germline, CDR1 is KGHSH, CDR2 LQKENI. This CDR3 spans 13 amino acids. The V and J ends lost 6 bases and 4 bases respectively, with 12 bases between them. The CDR3 DNA sequence: TGTGCCAGCTCCCCGGACAGAACCTATGGCTACACCTTC. Its translation: CASSPDRTYGYTF.

J is TRBJ1-1 and V is TRBV7-6, with 9 bases aligning to TRBD1. Germline CDR1 is SGHVS and CDR2 is FNYEAQ. The CDR3 loop spans 14 amino acids. The V gene end was trimmed by 5 bases and the J gene end by 6 bases; junction bases not matched to a gene: 7. In DNA form, the CDR3 reads TGTGCCAGCAGCGGGACAGGGATGGTCGCTGAAGCTTTCTTT. This encodes CASSGTGMVAEAFF.

The DNA for the CDR3 is TGTGCCTGGAGTGCCTGGGGGAAAGGCGAGCAGTACTTC. Translated: CAWSAWGKGEQYF. V is TRBV30 and J is TRBJ2-7; possibly TRBD1 or TRBD2 for D (5 bases each). V lost 1 base and J 6 bases, leaving 13 bases between the germline ends. CDR1 and CDR2 (germline): GTSNPN, SVGIG (reference sequence). The CDR3 totals 13 residues.

The CDR3 DNA reads as TGTGCCAGCTCCCGGGCGGACACCTACGAGCAGTACTTC. It is translated as CASSRADTYEQYF. The genes are TRBV6-5 and TRBJ2-7, with D tentatively TRBD1 (5 bases). The CDR3 contains 13 residues. The ends were cut back, 8 bases at V and 2 bases at J, with 13 bases in the middle. Germline lookup yields CDR1 MNHEY and CDR2 SVGAGI.

This sequence joins TRBV19 and TRBJ2-7; D is unresolved. Trimming took 6 bases from V and 0 from J, leaving 12 bases between them. Germline V CDR1 and CDR2: LNHDA, SQIVND (reference sequence). CDR3 size: 14 residues. CDR3 amino acids: CASSPVSSSYEQYF. In nucleotides, the CDR3 is TGTGCCAGTAGCCCAGTGTCAAGCTCCTACGAGCAGTACTTC.

This chain connects TRBV6-6 to TRBJ2-5; a possible D gene is TRBD2 (5 bases). Germline V gene data show CDR1 as MNHNY and CDR2 as SVGAGI (reference sequence). V dropped 5 bases and J dropped 3 bases, with 13 bases sitting between them. The length of the CDR3 is 14 residues. The CDR3: CASSPPGTEETQYF. The DNA for the CDR3 is TGTGCCAGCAGTCCCCCGGGAACGGAAGAGACCCAGTACTTC.

V usage is TRBV27 and J usage is TRBJ2-5, with 7 nucleotides matching TRBD1. Matching the DNA end better, TRBJ2-7 makes the J call doubtful. CDR3 length equals 14 residues. Looked up from germline, CDR1 is MNHEY and CDR2 is SMNVEV (reference sequence). Written as DNA, the CDR3 is TGTGCCAGCAGTGGACAGGCCTCCTCCTACGAGCAGTACTTC. Protein sequence: CASSGQASSYEQYF.

This clone was seen more than once but under ten times. The rearrangement links TRBV7-8 to TRBJ2-7; D is unresolved. The CDR3 length is 13 residues. In germline, CDR1 is SGHVS, CDR2 FQNEAQ. The V and J ends lost 6 bases and 4 bases respectively, with 13 bases between them. The CDR3 sequence: CASSESLVYEQYF. DNA of the CDR3: TGTGCCAGCAGTGAGTCTTTGGTTTACGAGCAGTACTTC.

A note on this clone: The same CDR3 is also encoded by other DNA sequences in this sample. The chain employs TRBV5-1 and TRBJ2-2; D gene unclear. The CDR3 extends over 14 amino acids. The V end lost 4 bases, the J end lost 5 bases, and 12 bases lay between the germline ends. Germline values: CDR1 SGHRS, CDR2 YFSETQ. The CDR3 region is CASSLRTGTGELFF. CDR3 in DNA: TGCGCCAGCAGCCTCCGAACTGGGACCGGGGAGCTGTTTTTT.

V and J are TRBV15 and TRBJ2-1; 12 nucleotides line up with TRBD2. CDR3 length: 15 amino acids. Germline CDR1 LNHNV, CDR2 YYDKDF (reference sequence). With 1 base clipped from V and 6 bases from J, the junction kept 1 base outside the gene matches. In nucleotides, the CDR3 is TGTGCCACCAGCAGAGGACTAGCGGGAGTCAATGAGCAGTTCTTC. Encoded protein: CATSRGLAGVNEQFF.

CDR3 region: CASSFSANTGELFF. Here the CDR3 DNA reads TGTGCCAGCAGCTTCAGCGCAAACACCGGGGAGCTGTTTTTT. This chain connects TRBV11-2 to TRBJ2-2; D not certain. The length of the CDR3 is 14 residues. V dropped 3 bases and J dropped 2 bases, with 7 bases sitting between them. CDR1 and CDR2 (germline): SGHAT, FQNNGV.

DNA for the CDR3: TGTGCCAGCAGCTTAGAGGGGTTAGGTGGTCAGCCCCAGCATTTT. This sequence encodes CASSLEGLGGQPQHF. This chain uses TRBV7-2 with TRBJ1-5, with D perhaps matching TRBD1 (5 bases). Germline lookup yields CDR1 SGHTA and CDR2 FQGNSA. V was pared by 1 base and J by 6 bases, with 13 bases between. The length of the CDR3 is 15 residues.

This clone came up once. This chain links TRBV9 with TRBJ1-2, with D hard to call. The germline V gene encodes CDR1 SGDLS and CDR2 YYNGEE. The CDR3 is 13 amino acids. V dropped 0 bases and J dropped 0 bases, with 3 bases sitting between them. For the CDR3, the DNA is TGTGCCAGCAGCGTAGACGCTAACTATGGCTACACCTTC. Encoded protein: CASSVDANYGYTF.

The chain combines TRBV6-5 with TRBJ1-2; TRBD1 matches at 7 bases. This CDR3 is built from 15 residues. Germline CDR1 reads MNHEY; CDR2 reads SVGAGI. V lost 5 bases, J lost 0 bases, and 6 bases stayed unmatched. The CDR3 loop reads CASSRRQGTNYGYTF. The CDR3 DNA sequence: TGTGCCAGCAGTCGCCGACAGGGAACTAACTATGGCTACACCTTC.

The chain couples TRBV19 to TRBJ2-2, with D possibly matching TRBD2 (5 bases). CDR1 and CDR2 from the germline V gene are LNHDA and SQIVND (reference sequence). Trimming took off 2 bases at V and 4 bases at J, with 11 bases between the two ends. CDR3 length: 15 residues. The CDR3 region is CASSILGGSTGELFF. The DNA of the CDR3 is TGTGCCAGTAGTATACTCGGAGGTAGCACCGGGGAGCTGTTTTTT.